These T cell receptor beta chains were read from a single sample in a study of somatic mutations in cytotoxic T cells in rheumatoid arthritis. The data were produced by immunoSEQ multiplex PCR, yet TCRdb's version contains in-frame clones alone and is incomplete. The top ten clones hold under 9% of a sample with tens of thousands of clones, approximately 78% of them seen once. Sequencing used CD8+ T cells sorted from blood. Source of these receptors: an adult with rheumatoid arthritis. Both conserved end residues are part of each CDR3.

CDR3 protein	V gene	J gene
CASGLVRDQETQYF	TRBV12-5	TRBJ2-5
CASSLTVDTQYF	TRBV5-6	TRBJ2-3
CASSPLGTGIYNEQFF	TRBV5-1	TRBJ2-1
CASSQDRGQGREQYF	TRBV4-1	TRBJ2-7
CASSIGPTPIYEQYF	TRBV19	TRBJ2-7
CASSLDPGLAGFSSYEQYF	TRBV11-3	TRBJ2-7
CASRGFGGKETQYF	TRBV6-1	TRBJ2-5
CSATAARDGYTF	TRBV29-1	TRBJ1-2
CASSGGTSEQYF	TRBV9	TRBJ2-7
CASSLVGLRDTQYF	TRBV7-6	TRBJ2-3
CASSILLLAGDYNEQFF	TRBV19	TRBJ2-1
CASSPGSLAGEQYF	TRBV7-9	TRBJ2-7
CASTGLAGGTDTQYF	TRBV9	TRBJ2-3
CASSPPLEADTQYF	TRBV5-5	TRBJ2-3
CASSPGGNGELFF	TRBV4-1	TRBJ2-2
CASSWWSNQPQHF	TRBV5-8	TRBJ1-5
CASSLGGAGELFF	TRBV7-3	TRBJ2-2
CASSQGAGYGYTF	TRBV19	TRBJ1-2
CASSQGVGAITLAFF	TRBV4-1	TRBJ1-1
CSAGQGAEAFF	TRBV29-1	TRBJ1-1
CASSQEWGARETQYF	TRBV4-1	TRBJ2-5
CASSSFSVLETQYF	TRBV28	TRBJ2-5
CASSPRMWDPYNEQFF	TRBV5-1	TRBJ2-1
CASSFPDPGLQETQYF	TRBV5-4	TRBJ2-5
CATLEDLNTEAFF	TRBV7-9	TRBJ1-1
CASSIGQGHTGELFF	TRBV7-6	TRBJ2-2
CASSPGQPQHF	TRBV28	TRBJ1-5
CASSQGSGTVNTEAFF	TRBV4-1	TRBJ1-1
CASSFARGYEQYF	TRBV27	TRBJ2-7
CASRRAGGRETQYF	TRBV27	TRBJ2-5
CASSLAPGSGGEQYF	TRBV7-8	TRBJ2-7
CASSFEPSGEAFF	TRBV7-6	TRBJ1-1
CASSMASTYNEQFF	TRBV19	TRBJ2-1
CAWSSETGEKLFF	TRBV30	TRBJ1-4
CASSLGGQGGQPQHF	TRBV7-9	TRBJ1-5
CASSFRGTEAFF	TRBV4-2	TRBJ1-1
CASSIGRLYGYTF	TRBV19	TRBJ1-2
CASSQAHIRADNQPQHF	TRBV4-2	TRBJ1-5